The 30 T cell receptor beta chains given below trace back to one sample, sequenced in a study of T cell responses to AZD1222 COVID-19 vaccine. Here immunoSEQ multiplex PCR was the method, and the copy in TCRdb shows in-frame clones only, minus some. The sample has roughly 100,000 clones; around 87% are singletons. Specimen: peripheral blood, collected on day 0 of AZD1222 vaccination. These receptors were obtained from an adult in good health.

The rearrangement joins TRBV7-2 to TRBJ2-7; 7 nucleotides agree with TRBD1. V lost 8 bases, J lost 3 bases, and 7 bases stayed unmatched. CDR1 is SGHTA and CDR2 is FQGNSA in the germline V gene. The CDR3 is 13 amino acids. As DNA, the CDR3 is TGTGCCAGCCGACAGGGTCCGTACTACGAGCAGTACTTC. Encoded protein: CASRQGPYYEQYF.

The gene calls are TRBV10-3 and TRBJ2-3; D possibly corresponds to TRBD1 (5 bases). Trimming removed 3 bases from V and 0 bases from J, with 16 bases in between. The V gene's germline CDR1 is ENHRY and CDR2 SYGVKD. The CDR3 totals 17 residues. Here the CDR3 reads CAISDLARDSSTDTQYF. The DNA of the CDR3 is TGTGCCATCAGTGATCTGGCGCGAGACAGCAGCACAGATACGCAGTATTTT.

The chain combines TRBV29-1 with TRBJ2-7; D is unclear. CDR1 and CDR2 (germline): SQVTM, ANQGSEA. Trimming took off 4 bases at V and 2 bases at J, with 18 bases between the two ends. CDR3 size: 15 residues. CDR3 amino acids: CSVAGLAEGTYEQYF. In DNA form, the CDR3 reads TGCAGCGTTGCCGGCTTGGCAGAAGGCACCTACGAGCAGTACTTC.

This sequence joins TRBV28 and TRBJ1-1; 7 positions agree with TRBD1. This CDR3 comprises 14 residues. In germline, CDR1 is MDHEN, CDR2 SYDVKM. With V trimmed by 2 bases and J by 3 bases, 3 bases remained unmatched. CDR3 nucleotides: TGTGCCAGCAGTTTAGGAACAGGGGACACTGAAGCTTTCTTT. Amino acid sequence: CASSLGTGDTEAFF.

The rearrangement joins TRBV20-1 to TRBJ1-2; D gene unclear. CDR1 DFQATT and CDR2 SNEGSKA come from the germline V gene (reference sequence). Trimming left V 4 bases short and J 8 bases short, with 11 bases between. The CDR3 extends over 11 amino acids. CDR3 region: CSANPPGGYTF. In DNA, the CDR3 is TGCAGTGCTAACCCCCCGGGGGGCTACACCTTC.

V gene TRBV6-1 combines with J gene TRBJ1-1; 7 bases align to TRBD1. CDR3 length equals 15 residues. Germline V CDR1 and CDR2: MNHNS, SASEGT. With 10 bases clipped from V and 1 base from J, the junction kept 12 bases outside the gene matches. CDR3 nucleotides: TGTGCCACCAATAAGAGGGACAGATGGAACACTGAAGCTTTCTTT. Amino acid sequence: CATNKRDRWNTEAFF.

The chain has TRBV28 and TRBJ2-5; TRBD2 aligns across 10 bases. Germline lookup yields CDR1 MDHEN and CDR2 SYDVKM. The V and J ends lost 5 bases and 0 bases, in that order; junction bases with no gene match: 6. This CDR3 contains 16 residues. CDR3 region: CASSPLAGGNQETQYF. The DNA of the CDR3 is TGTGCCAGCAGTCCGTTAGCGGGGGGCAACCAAGAGACCCAGTACTTC.

This sequence joins TRBV6-1 and TRBJ2-7, with 7 bases matching TRBD2. The J segment lost 7 bases and the V segment lost 4 bases, leaving 19 bases of the junction unmatched. There are 17 residues in the CDR3. Germline V CDR1 and CDR2: MNHNS, SASEGT. CDR3 DNA: TGTGCCAGCAGTGCGGGGGGAGGTAGCGGGTTGCCTCGGGAGCAGTACTTC. Translated, it gives CASSAGGGSGLPREQYF.

The rearrangement uses TRBV9 and TRBJ1-6; D may be TRBD1 (6 bases). The CDR3 runs to 14 residues. With 2 bases removed from V and 10 bases from J, the gap between germline ends came to 13 bases. Per germline, CDR1 SGDLS and CDR2 YYNGEE. CDR3 region: CASSVRGADSPLHF. The CDR3 DNA sequence: TGTGCCAGCAGCGTCAGGGGCGCGGACTCACCCCTCCACTTT.

The rearrangement links TRBV19 to TRBJ1-1; D uncertain. The CDR3 loop spans 12 amino acids. Germline V gene sequence: CDR1 LNHDA, CDR2 SQIVND (reference sequence). Between the trimmed V and J ends, which lost 1 base and 9 bases, there was a span of 9 bases. The CDR3, as DNA: TGTGCCAGTAGTATAGTGGAGGGTAAAGCTTTCTTT. Translation gives CASSIVEGKAFF.

The J gene is TRBJ2-3, the V gene TRBV3-1 (or the pseudogene TRBV3-2); TRBD2 matches at 10 bases. Germline V gene sequence: CDR1 LGHDT, CDR2 YNNKEL (reference sequence). With 1 base clipped from V and 6 bases from J, the junction kept 13 bases outside the gene matches. The CDR3 loop spans 18 amino acids. CDR3 sequence: CASSQVSLAGASWDTQYF. CDR3 DNA sequence: TGTGCCAGCAGCCAAGTCTCCCTAGCGGGGGCCTCCTGGGATACGCAGTATTTT.

The chain recombines TRBV7-2 with TRBJ1-1; 10 nucleotides line up with TRBD1. Germline V gene lookup returns CDR1 SGHTA and CDR2 FQGNSA. The CDR3 length is 14 residues. J lost 10 bases, V lost 1 base, and 6 bases had no gene match. CDR3 amino acids: CASSLDGRDRGAFF. For the CDR3, the DNA is TGTGCCAGCAGCTTAGACGGTCGGGACAGGGGAGCTTTCTTT.

To note about this clone: Additional DNA sequences in this sample encode the identical CDR3. The J gene is TRBJ2-1, the V gene TRBV4-3; 14 bases are a match to TRBD2. The CDR3 covers 19 residues. Per the germline V gene, CDR1 is LGHNA and CDR2 is YSLEER. V was pared by 0 bases and J by 0 bases, with 4 bases of the junction left unmatched. The CDR3 sequence: CASSQETSGRGSSYNEQFF. For the CDR3, the DNA is TGCGCCAGCAGCCAAGAGACTAGCGGGAGGGGTAGCTCCTACAATGAGCAGTTCTTC.

This CDR3 reads CASSQGLAGGREQFF. The CDR3 region has the DNA TGTGCCAGCAGCCAAGGACTAGCGGGGGGGCGTGAGCAGTTCTTC. The chain joins TRBV7-2 to TRBJ2-1, with 15 bases that match TRBD2. Germline CDR1 is SGHTA and CDR2 is FQGNSA. CDR3 length: 15 amino acids. Losses at the gene ends were 5 bases for V and 9 bases for J; bases not matched to a gene: 5.

The table lists this clone with a few counts. The rearrangement links TRBV28 to TRBJ2-5, with D unresolved. CDR3 length: 12 residues. V was shortened by 6 bases and J by 5 bases, with 10 bases between the two germline ends. CDR1 and CDR2 (germline): MDHEN, SYDVKM. CDR3 amino acids: CASSLLRETQYF. CDR3 bases: TGTGCCAGCAGCCTACTAAGGGAGACCCAGTACTTC.

The chain carries TRBV4-1 and TRBJ2-7, with D hard to call. The germline V gene encodes CDR1 MGHRA and CDR2 YSYEKL. This CDR3 has 15 amino acids. V lost 1 base and J 6 bases, leaving 16 bases between the germline ends. The CDR3 DNA reads TGCGCCAGCAGCCAAGTTGGGCTTTCTCAAGGCGAGCAGTACTTC. Protein sequence: CASSQVGLSQGEQYF.

This chain joins TRBV28 and TRBJ2-7; D is perhaps TRBD2 (5 bases). V was pared by 6 bases and J by 4 bases, with 10 bases between. The CDR3 sequence is 12 residues long. The germline gives CDR1 MDHEN, CDR2 SYDVKM. This chain's CDR3 is CASSVRGYEQYF. The CDR3, as DNA: TGTGCCAGCAGCGTTAGAGGGTACGAGCAGTACTTC.

The chain recombines TRBV29-1 with TRBJ2-7, with 7 bases that match TRBD1. The V segment lost 7 bases and the J segment 3 bases; nucleotides outside the gene matches: 6. This CDR3 contains 12 residues. Per germline, CDR1 SQVTM and CDR2 ANQGSEA. CDR3 loop: CSAGDRVYEQYF. The CDR3 DNA reads TGCAGCGCCGGGGACAGAGTCTACGAGCAGTACTTC.

V is TRBV5-1 and J is TRBJ2-1; TRBD2 might be the D (5 bases). The CDR3 extends over 16 amino acids. The ends were cut back, 4 bases at V and 3 bases at J, with 17 bases in the middle. Germline loops: CDR1 SGHRS, CDR2 YFSETQ. The CDR3, as DNA: TGCGCCAGCAGCAAGGGCCTCGGGGAAAGCTACAATGAGCAGTTCTTC. This codes for CASSKGLGESYNEQFF.

This clone was seen a single time. This chain uses TRBV5-1 with TRBJ2-7, with D maybe TRBD1 (6 bases). The germline CDR1 and CDR2 sequences are SGHRS and YFSETQ. The CDR3 length is 14 residues. The germline V and J ends were trimmed by 0 bases and 9 bases, with 16 bases remaining between them. This CDR3 is CASSLEGRGRVQYF. The CDR3 region has the DNA TGCGCCAGCAGCTTGGAAGGCAGGGGACGTGTGCAGTACTTC. The full variable domain, in which reference TRBV5-1 and TRBJ2-7 provide the parts outside the CDR3, is KAGVTQTPRYLIKTRGQQVTLSCSPISGHRSVSWYQQTPGQGLQFLFEYFSETQRNKGNFPGRFSGRQFSNSRSEMNVSTLELGDSALYLCASSLEGRGRVQYFGPGTRLTVT.

The gene calls are TRBV19 and TRBJ2-2; the D is unclear. Germline-derived CDR1 and CDR2 are LNHDA and SQIVND (reference sequence). The CDR3 spans 12 residues. The ends were cut back, 1 base at V and 6 bases at J, with 3 bases in the middle. CDR3 DNA: TGTGCCAGTAGTATAGCGTCCGGGGAGCTGTTTTTT. It specifies CASSIASGELFF.

V is TRBV3-1 (or the pseudogene TRBV3-2) and J is TRBJ2-7; 10 positions match TRBD1. This CDR3 has 14 amino acids. With 6 bases clipped from V and 5 bases from J, the junction kept 7 bases outside the gene matches. CDR1 and CDR2 (germline): LGHDT, YNNKEL (reference sequence). The CDR3 sequence: CASSPGTGVDEQYF. CDR3 DNA sequence: TGTGCCAGCAGTCCCGGGACAGGGGTGGACGAGCAGTACTTC.

The CDR3 sequence is CASSPHLGRGYEQYF. In DNA form, the CDR3 reads TGTGCCAGCAGTCCCCATCTGGGCAGGGGCTACGAGCAGTACTTC. This rearrangement joins TRBV28 to TRBJ2-7; D might be TRBD1 (6 bases). This CDR3 has 15 residues. V dropped 5 bases and J dropped 3 bases, with 17 bases sitting between them. Germline CDR1 and CDR2: MDHEN and SYDVKM.

The chain links TRBV27 to TRBJ1-1; tentatively, D is TRBD1 (6 bases). CDR1 MNHEY and CDR2 SMNVEV come from the germline V gene (reference sequence). The CDR3 contains 13 residues. Trimming cost V 8 bases and J 0 bases, with 10 bases left between them. The CDR3 nucleotides read TGTGCCAGCTCTCGGGACATGAACACTGAAGCTTTCTTT. Protein: CASSRDMNTEAFF.

This sequence joins TRBV20-1 and TRBJ1-6, with D maybe TRBD1 (5 bases). Trimming shortened V by 3 bases and J by 5 bases, and 23 bases separated the two germline ends. This CDR3 region has 18 residues. The germline CDR1 and CDR2 sequences are DFQATT and SNEGSKA (reference sequence). CDR3 nucleotides: TGCAGTGCTAGTAAGGGGCTCGCCGGACTCCGCGATAATTCACCCCTCCACTTT. It specifies CSASKGLAGLRDNSPLHF.

The chain links TRBV19 to TRBJ1-1, with no clear D. Trimming took off 5 bases at V and 1 base at J, with 8 bases between the two ends. CDR3 length equals 13 residues. From germline, CDR1 is LNHDA and CDR2 SQIVND (reference sequence). CDR3 coding DNA: TGTGCCAGTAGTCCAAGACCGAACACTGAAGCTTTCTTT. It specifies CASSPRPNTEAFF.

This clone has only a few counts. The chain couples TRBV5-4 to TRBJ1-1; 9 bases match TRBD1. With 4 bases clipped from V and 6 bases from J, the junction kept 10 bases outside the gene matches. The germline CDR1 and CDR2 sequences are SGHNT and YYREEE (reference sequence). This CDR3 is built from 15 residues. CDR3 nucleotides: TGTGCCAGCAGCCCCTACGGGACAGGGCTACCTGAAGCTTTCTTT. It encodes CASSPYGTGLPEAFF.

The rearrangement joins TRBV4-3 to TRBJ2-5; a weak D match, TRBD2 (5 bases). Trimming took off 0 bases at V and 10 bases at J, with 15 bases between the two ends. Germline CDR1 is LGHNA and CDR2 is YSLEER. This CDR3 is 14 amino acids long. The CDR3 DNA reads as TGCGCCAGCAGCCAAGAGGGCTTAAAGGAGGACCAGTACTTC. It translates to CASSQEGLKEDQYF.

This chain uses TRBV6-7 with TRBJ1-4; D is possibly TRBD1 (5 bases). TRBV6-7 belongs to the ORF category, with a function that is uncertain. V was clipped by 1 base and J by 5 bases, with 14 bases between them. CDR3 size: 16 residues. CDR3: CASSYYIQVLNEKLFF. CDR3 nucleotide sequence: TGTGCCAGCAGTTACTACATACAGGTTTTAAATGAAAAACTGTTTTTT.

This chain uses TRBV7-9 with TRBJ1-1, with D hard to call. Germline V lookup: CDR1 SEHNR, CDR2 FQNEAQ (reference sequence). Trimming left V 1 base short and J 5 bases short, with 11 bases between. The CDR3 loop spans 14 amino acids. CDR3 in DNA: TGTGCCAGCAGCTTAGTGGGATTGGGAACTGAAGCTTTCTTT. It translates to CASSLVGLGTEAFF.